The 7 T cell receptor beta chains in this list originate from one sample, sequenced in a study of somatic mutations in T cells in chronic GVHD. Profiling relied on immunoSEQ multiplex PCR, and the TCRdb table lists in-frame clones only, not all of them. The table includes 13,000 or so clones, roughly 78% detected once. Sequencing was performed on Vbeta20-negative CD4+ T cells from blood. Receptors were obtained from a male patient aged 45-59 years with chronic graft-versus-host disease. Among the T cells, some may be from the graft donor.

This chain uses TRBV19 with TRBJ2-6, with 7 nucleotides matching TRBD2. The CDR3 length is 18 residues. Germline CDR1 and CDR2: LNHDA and SQIVND (reference sequence). J lost 0 bases, V lost 3 bases, and 8 bases had no gene match. This CDR3 is CASSIRVGGGSGANVLTF. The CDR3 bases are TGTGCCAGTAGTATCAGGGTGGGGGGGGGCTCTGGGGCCAACGTCCTGACTTTC.

The chain joins TRBV7-9 to TRBJ1-2; 9 bases fit TRBD1. Germline trimming cut 5 bases from V and 4 bases from J; bases unmatched to any gene: 8. This CDR3 has 15 residues. Germline V gene data show CDR1 as SEHNR and CDR2 as FQNEAQ (reference sequence). The CDR3 loop is CASSSTPTGGYGYTF. DNA for the CDR3: TGTGCCAGCAGCAGTACCCCGACAGGGGGCTATGGCTACACCTTC.

The chain combines TRBV7-9 with TRBJ1-1; D gene uncertain. V was shortened by 7 bases and J by 3 bases, with 6 bases between the two germline ends. Germline V gene data show CDR1 as SEHNR and CDR2 as FQNEAQ (reference sequence). This CDR3 contains 11 residues. The CDR3 loop is CASTCDTEAFF. In DNA form, the CDR3 reads TGTGCCAGCACTTGCGACACTGAAGCTTTCTTT.

This chain joins TRBV6-6 and TRBJ1-1; D is unresolved. CDR3 size: 14 residues. Trimming took 0 bases from V and 3 from J, leaving 8 bases between them. Germline CDR1 MNHNY, CDR2 SVGAGI (reference sequence). The CDR3: CASSYSQFYTEAFF. The CDR3 DNA follows: TGTGCCAGCAGTTACTCGCAGTTCTACACTGAAGCTTTCTTT.

The chain uses TRBV5-5 and TRBJ1-4, with D unclear. CDR1 SGHKS and CDR2 YYEKEE come from the germline V gene (reference sequence). V lost 1 base to trimming and J lost 7 bases, with 14 bases between them. This CDR3 spans 15 amino acids. The CDR3 coding sequence is TGTGCCAGCAGCTTGATGGGAGGTGGCACTGAAAAACTGTTTTTT. This encodes CASSLMGGGTEKLFF.

The chain carries TRBV7-2 and TRBJ2-3; 12 bases are a match to TRBD2. The germline gives CDR1 SGHTA, CDR2 FQGNSA. This CDR3 is 15 amino acids long. Trimming cost V 6 bases and J 2 bases; bases outside gene matches: 3. The CDR3 coding sequence is TGTGCCAGCAGTAGGACTAGCGGGGCCACAGATACGCAGTATTTT. Translation gives CASSRTSGATDTQYF.

This clone was counted once. The J gene is TRBJ2-3, the V gene TRBV2; D may be TRBD2 (6 bases). Germline CDR1 is SNHLY and CDR2 is FYNNEI. The length of the CDR3 is 16 residues. V shed 7 bases and J shed 3 bases, with 20 bases lying between them. The CDR3 here is CASKFSGGAETDTQYF. The CDR3 region has the DNA TGTGCCAGCAAATTTTCCGGCGGGGCGGAAACAGATACGCAGTATTTT.